The clone carrying this TCR beta chain came up many times. Antigen unknown. A single record per CDR3 protein comes from TCRdb applying MiXCR to the reads. The sample holds approximately 250,000 distinct CDR3 sequences; 9.1% are singletons and the top ten take roughly 16%. The sample comes from a study of T cell repertoires in cytomegalovirus infection. Across the whole study: It was the public TCR beta signatures that indicated both CMV infection and matching HLA type. Findings and limits, study-wide: Carriers of CMV plus the relevant HLA were identified by cumulative public TCR beta family frequency. Ex vivo responses were dominated by HLA-C-restricted CMV-specific TCR beta clonotypes.

Germline CDR1 reads MNHEY; CDR2 reads SVGEGT. This CDR3 region has 14 residues. V lost 4 bases to trimming and J lost 6 bases; unmatched junction nucleotides: 6. The rearrangement links TRBV6-2 or TRBV6-3 to TRBJ2-1; 7 nucleotides align to TRBD1. This TCR derives from a human donor in good health (CMV status not recorded). Some clones in this sample may be carry-over from other donors' samples. The sample taken for sequencing was PBMCs. CDR3 DNA: TGTGCCAGCAGTTTCACGACAGGGTCCAATGAGCAGTTCTTC. Translation gives CASSFTTGSNEQFF.